This TCR beta chain was found in a study of T-cell reconstitution after alpha-beta-depleted transplantation in children. CDR3 length: 15 amino acids. V shed 2 bases and J 1 base; nucleotides not matched to a gene: 3. From germline, CDR1 is SGHRS and CDR2 YFSETQ. This clonotype was picked up a small number of times. Preparation of the TCRbeta library was carried out with unique molecular identifiers. A single record per CDR3 protein comes from TCRdb applying MiXCR to the PCR reads. The sample lists 200,000 to 300,000 distinct CDR3 sequences, around 12% occurring once. The chain combines TRBV5-1 with TRBJ1-5, with 7 bases lining up with TRBD1. This TCR came from a human donor who donated a stem cell graft to a child with acute lymphoblastic leukemia. This material consisted of PBMCs from the stem cell graft donor, taken from the stem cell graft. CDR3 nucleotides: TGCGCCAGCAGCTTACTGACAGGGAGCAATCAGCCCCAGCATTTT. This gives the protein CASSLLTGSNQPQHF.